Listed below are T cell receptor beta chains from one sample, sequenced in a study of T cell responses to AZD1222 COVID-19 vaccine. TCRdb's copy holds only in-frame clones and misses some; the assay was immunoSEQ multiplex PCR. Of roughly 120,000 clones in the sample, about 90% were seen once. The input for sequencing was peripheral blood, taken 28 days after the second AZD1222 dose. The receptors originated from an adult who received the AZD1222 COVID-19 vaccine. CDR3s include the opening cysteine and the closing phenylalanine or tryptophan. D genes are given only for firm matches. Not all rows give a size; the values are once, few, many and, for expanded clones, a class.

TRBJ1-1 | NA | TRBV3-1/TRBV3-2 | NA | CASSQESRSNTEAFF | TGTGCCAGCAGCCAAGAAAGCAGGTCGAACACTGAAGCTTTCTTT
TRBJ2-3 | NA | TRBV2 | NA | CASSDWQDTQYF | TGTGCCAGCAGTGATTGGCAAGATACGCAGTATTTT
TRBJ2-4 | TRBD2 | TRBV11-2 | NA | CASSSPGLADAKNIQYF | TGTGCCAGCAGCTCCCCTGGGCTAGCGGACGCCAAAAACATTCAGTACTTC
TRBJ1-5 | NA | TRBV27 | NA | CASSLRPPPLYSQPQHF | TGTGCCAGCAGTTTAAGACCCCCCCCGCTATATTCTCAGCCCCAGCATTTT
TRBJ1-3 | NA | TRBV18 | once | CASSSSTGLSSGNTIYF | TGTGCCAGCTCATCATCGACAGGACTGAGCTCTGGAAACACCATATATTTT
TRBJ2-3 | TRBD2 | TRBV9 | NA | CASSASGRGADTQYF | TGTGCCAGCAGCGCTAGCGGGAGAGGAGCAGATACGCAGTATTTT
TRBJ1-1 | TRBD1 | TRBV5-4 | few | CASSLAPDRVNTEAFF | TGTGCCAGCAGCTTGGCCCCTGACAGGGTGAACACTGAAGCTTTCTTT
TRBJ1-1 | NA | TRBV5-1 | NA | CASSSRGGTEAFF | TGCGCCAGCAGCTCACGCGGGGGAACTGAAGCTTTCTTT
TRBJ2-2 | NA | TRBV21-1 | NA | CASTEPEPIYTGELFF | TGTGCCAGCACCGAGCCTGAACCAATTTACACCGGGGAGCTGTTTTTT
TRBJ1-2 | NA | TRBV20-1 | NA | CSATDIYYGYTF | TGCAGTGCTACTGACATCTACTATGGCTACACCTTC
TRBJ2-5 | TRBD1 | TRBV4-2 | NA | CASSQDGTALGETQYF | TGTGCCAGCAGCCAAGATGGGACAGCCCTGGGGGAGACCCAGTACTTC
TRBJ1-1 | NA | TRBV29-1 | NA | CSVAGPVNTEAFF | TGCAGCGTCGCCGGGCCGGTGAACACTGAAGCTTTCTTT
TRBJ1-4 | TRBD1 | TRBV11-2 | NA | CASSWTGSNEKLFF | TGTGCCAGCAGCTGGACAGGGTCTAATGAAAAACTGTTTTTT
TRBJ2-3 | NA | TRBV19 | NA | CASSIRLRRDLGTDTQYF | TGTGCCAGTAGTATACGGTTGAGGAGGGATTTGGGTACAGATACGCAGTATTTT
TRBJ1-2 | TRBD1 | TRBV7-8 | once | CASSLGASGGVGYGYTF | TGTGCCAGCAGCTTAGGGGCCTCAGGGGGCGTAGGCTATGGCTACACCTTC
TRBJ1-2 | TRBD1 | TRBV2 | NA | CASSVQGNGYTF | TGTGCCAGCAGTGTACAGGGGAATGGCTACACCTTC
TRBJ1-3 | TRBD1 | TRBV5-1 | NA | CASSLDDRGLSGNTIYF | TGCGCCAGCAGCTTGGATGACAGGGGGCTGTCTGGAAACACCATATATTTT
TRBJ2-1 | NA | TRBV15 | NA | CATSRLRQLDVDEQFF | TGTGCCACCAGCAGACTTAGACAGCTCGATGTGGATGAGCAGTTCTTC
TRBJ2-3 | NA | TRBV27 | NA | CASRKLSYTDTQYF | TGTGCCAGCAGGAAGCTCTCGTACACAGATACGCAGTATTTT
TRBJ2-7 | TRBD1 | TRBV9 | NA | CASSATGGASYEQYF | TGTGCCAGCAGCGCTACAGGGGGCGCCTCATACGAGCAGTACTTC
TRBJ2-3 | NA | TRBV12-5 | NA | CASVSPGPLTDTQYF | TGTGCTAGTGTTTCCCCGGGCCCCCTCACAGATACGCAGTATTTT
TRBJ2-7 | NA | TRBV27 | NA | CASRQAYEQYF | TGTGCCAGCAGACAAGCCTACGAGCAGTACTTC
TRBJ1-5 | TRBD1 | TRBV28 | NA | CASSLSRDRGRQPQHF | TGTGCCAGCAGTTTATCCCGGGACAGGGGAAGGCAGCCCCAGCATTTT
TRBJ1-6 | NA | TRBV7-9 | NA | CASSFMSGDSPLHF | TGTGCCAGCAGCTTTATGTCAGGGGATTCACCCCTCCACTTT
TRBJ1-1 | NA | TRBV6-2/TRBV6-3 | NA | CASSPTTENTEAFF | TGTGCCAGCAGTCCGACGACAGAGAACACTGAAGCTTTCTTT
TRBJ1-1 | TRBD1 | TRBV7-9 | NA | CASSLEWGQGFAEAFF | TGTGCCAGCAGCTTAGAATGGGGACAGGGATTCGCTGAAGCTTTCTTT
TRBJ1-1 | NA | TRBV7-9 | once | CASSLVGYGTEAFF | TGTGCCAGCAGCTTAGTAGGGTACGGCACTGAAGCTTTCTTT
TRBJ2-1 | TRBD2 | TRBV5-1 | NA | CASSLSGRHNEQFF | TGCGCCAGCAGCCTCAGCGGGAGACACAATGAGCAGTTCTTC
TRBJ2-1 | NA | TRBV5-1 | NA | CASSFVGSNEQFF | TGCGCCAGCAGCTTTGTAGGCAGCAATGAGCAGTTCTTC
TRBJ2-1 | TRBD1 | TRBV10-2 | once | CASRIGTGVNEQFF | TGCGCCAGCAGGATAGGGACAGGGGTCAATGAGCAGTTCTTC
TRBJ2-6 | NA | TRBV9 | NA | CASSVAAGPGAGANVLTF | TGTGCCAGCAGCGTAGCGGCAGGGCCCGGAGCTGGGGCCAACGTCCTGACTTTC
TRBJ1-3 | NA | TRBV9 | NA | CASSLGGDAGNTIYF | TGTGCCAGCAGCCTGGGCGGGGATGCTGGAAACACCATATATTTT
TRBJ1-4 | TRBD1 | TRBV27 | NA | CASSYYRGKKLFF | TGTGCCAGCAGTTACTACAGGGGTAAAAAACTGTTTTTT
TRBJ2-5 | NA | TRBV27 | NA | CASSLSPTGGQETQYF | TGTGCCAGCAGTTTATCGCCGACTGGGGGCCAAGAGACCCAGTACTTC
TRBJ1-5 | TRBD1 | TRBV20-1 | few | CSASGQGRESQPQHF | TGCAGTGCTAGTGGACAGGGGCGGGAATCGCAGCCCCAGCATTTT
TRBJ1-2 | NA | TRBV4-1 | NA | CASSPRDLNYGYTF | TGCGCCAGCAGCCCCCGGGACCTCAACTATGGCTACACCTTC
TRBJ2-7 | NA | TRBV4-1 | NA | CASSPQVSPGLSFLEQYF | TGCGCCAGCAGCCCACAGGTCAGTCCGGGACTTTCCTTTCTCGAGCAGTACTTC
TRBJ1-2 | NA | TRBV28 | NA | CASSLGGGGYGYTF | TGTGCCAGCAGTCTCGGGGGTGGGGGCTATGGCTACACCTTC
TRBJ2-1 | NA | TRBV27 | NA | CASSLSGTELSYNEQFF | TGTGCCAGCAGTTTATCGGGGACCGAGCTCTCCTACAATGAGCAGTTCTTC
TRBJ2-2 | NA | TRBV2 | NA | CASSPLLTGELFF | TGTGCCAGCAGTCCCCTATTAACCGGGGAGCTGTTTTTT
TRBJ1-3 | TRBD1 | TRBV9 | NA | CASSVSPAGGGNTIYF | TGTGCCAGCAGCGTTAGTCCCGCAGGGGGTGGCAACACCATATATTTT
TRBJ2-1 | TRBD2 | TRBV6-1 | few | CASSEAAGTSDEQFF | TGTGCCAGCAGTGAAGCTGCCGGGACTAGCGATGAGCAGTTCTTC
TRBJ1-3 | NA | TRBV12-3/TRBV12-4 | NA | CASSFGNTIYF | TGTGCCAGCAGTTTCGGGAACACCATATATTTT
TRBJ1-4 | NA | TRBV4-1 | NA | CASSQWRGEKLFF | TGCGCCAGCAGCCAGTGGCGCGGTGAAAAACTGTTTTTT
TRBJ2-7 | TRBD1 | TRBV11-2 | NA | CASSFYRGPYEQYF | TGTGCCAGCAGCTTTTACAGGGGGCCCTACGAGCAGTACTTC
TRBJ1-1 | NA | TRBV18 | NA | CASSPQPGWISTEAFF | TGTGCCAGCTCACCACAGCCAGGGTGGATATCGACTGAAGCTTTCTTT